The sample holds many counts of the clone carrying this T cell receptor (beta chain). As yet, its antigen is unknown. The CDR3 has 14 amino acids. The germline V gene encodes CDR1 SGHAT and CDR2 FQNNGV. V was shortened by 1 base and J by 3 bases, with 9 bases between the two germline ends. This entry comes from a study of T-cell reconstitution after alpha-beta-depleted transplantation in children. Points from the study as a whole: At the one-year point after transplant, T-cell counts and TCRbeta diversity were found to come mostly from T cells that had been newly produced.

Unique molecular identifiers tagged the TCRbeta library. TCRdb independently ran MiXCR on the PCR reads; one entry per CDR3 protein. This table has about a million distinct CDR3 sequences, roughly 29% appearing once. This sequence was found in a boy under two years old who had a stem cell transplant for SCID, so the T cells may come from the graft donor. The rearrangement uses TRBV11-2 and TRBJ2-5; perhaps TRBD1 as D (5 bases). The material was PBMCs, mostly from graft donor cells, obtained 360 days after TCRalphabeta/CD19-depleted stem cell transplant. The DNA of the CDR3 is TGTGCCAGCAGCTTAGCTTCAGGGAAAGAGACCCAGTACTTC. Translation gives CASSLASGKETQYF.